This T cell receptor beta chain is from a study of blood T cell repertoires in COVID-19. The repertoire was sequenced with immunoSEQ multiplex PCR; TCRdb's copy has only in-frame clones and lacks some. The repertoire has about 670,000 clones, about 90% of them found once; the top ten carry approximately 0.3%. The CDR3 is made up of 14 amino acids. Trimming stripped 9 bases from V and 8 bases from J, with 22 bases between. From germline, CDR1 is MDHEN and CDR2 SYDVKM. This receptor was obtained from a woman aged 18 to 35 with acute or convalescent COVID-19. The sample taken for sequencing was peripheral blood. The chain carries TRBV28 and TRBJ1-1; D is uncertain. The CDR3 region has the DNA TGTGCCAGTAGAGTGGAGTCCTCACCCGGAGAAGCTTTCTTT. Its protein product is CASRVESSPGEAFF.